This TCR beta chain was sequenced for a study of T cell repertoires in cytomegalovirus infection. As for this clonotype: Its antigen is currently unknown.

V lost 1 base, J lost 0 bases, and 7 bases lay in between. Germline V gives CDR1 MDHEN, CDR2 SYDVKM. This CDR3 has 15 residues. TCRdb redid the calling of the reads with MiXCR, one entry per CDR3 protein. Of some 150,000 distinct CDR3 sequences detected, about a quarter appear once; the ten largest clones hold approximately 9.9%. General study points: Public TCR beta family frequency separated CMV-and-HLA carriers, including in an independent cohort.

Input material: PBMCs. The source is a human donor in good health (CMV status not recorded). Some clones in this sample may be carry-over from other donors' samples. This chain connects TRBV28 to TRBJ1-3; D is unclear. CDR3 protein: CASSLFGISGNTIYF. DNA of the CDR3: TGTGCCAGCAGTTTATTCGGAATCTCTGGAAACACCATATATTTT.